The entry below gives a single T cell receptor (beta chain) sequence along with its context. Its target is not known. The J segment lost 4 bases and the V segment lost 6 bases, leaving 7 bases of the junction unmatched. The length of the CDR3 is 14 residues. Germline values: CDR1 MNHEY, CDR2 SMNVEV (reference sequence). This specimen belongs to a study of OX40 agonist ivuxolimab in advanced cancers. Study at large: An agonistic human IgG2 monoclonal antibody against OX40 (CD134) was given. At around 83% male, the cohort had a mean age of around 56 years, ranging from roughly 20 to 79.

Study-wide results and limits: The CD4+ and CD8+ T cells in the blood had expanded clonally by week 6 at 0.1 to 3.0 mg/kg.

Clones were read by immunoSEQ multiplex PCR, and TCRdb kept only the in-frame ones, dropping some. The table shows some 72,000 clones, with under 95% occurring only once. The chain employs TRBV27 and TRBJ1-1, with TRBD1 identical over 8 bases. The receptor comes from an adult with an advanced solid tumor such as melanoma, head and neck, liver or kidney cancer. The sample here was CD4+ or CD8+ T cells sorted from blood, taken in a trial of the OX40 agonist ivuxolimab. The CDR3 DNA is TGTGCCAGCAGATCAACAGGGGGTACCACTGAAGCTTTCTTT. Translated: CASRSTGGTTEAFF.